Sequencing of this T cell receptor (beta chain) was carried out in a study of T cell responses to AZD1222 COVID-19 vaccine. This clone appeared once. Germline values: CDR1 MDHEN, CDR2 SYDVKM. The CDR3 has 16 residues. V gave up 4 bases and J gave up 4 bases; unmatched junction bases: 10. TCRdb's table, derived via immunoSEQ multiplex PCR, lists solely in-frame clones and lacks some. The top ten hold around 3% of the sample, which has roughly 95,000 clones, more than 75% seen once. The chain joins TRBV28 to TRBJ1-1, with 9 bases that match TRBD1. Source: peripheral blood, taken on day 0 of AZD1222 vaccination. The receptor was isolated from an adult in good health. CDR3 in DNA: TGTGCCAGCAGTTCGACCGGGACAGGGTCTGCCACTGAAGCTTTCTTT. Amino acids: CASSSTGTGSATEAFF.